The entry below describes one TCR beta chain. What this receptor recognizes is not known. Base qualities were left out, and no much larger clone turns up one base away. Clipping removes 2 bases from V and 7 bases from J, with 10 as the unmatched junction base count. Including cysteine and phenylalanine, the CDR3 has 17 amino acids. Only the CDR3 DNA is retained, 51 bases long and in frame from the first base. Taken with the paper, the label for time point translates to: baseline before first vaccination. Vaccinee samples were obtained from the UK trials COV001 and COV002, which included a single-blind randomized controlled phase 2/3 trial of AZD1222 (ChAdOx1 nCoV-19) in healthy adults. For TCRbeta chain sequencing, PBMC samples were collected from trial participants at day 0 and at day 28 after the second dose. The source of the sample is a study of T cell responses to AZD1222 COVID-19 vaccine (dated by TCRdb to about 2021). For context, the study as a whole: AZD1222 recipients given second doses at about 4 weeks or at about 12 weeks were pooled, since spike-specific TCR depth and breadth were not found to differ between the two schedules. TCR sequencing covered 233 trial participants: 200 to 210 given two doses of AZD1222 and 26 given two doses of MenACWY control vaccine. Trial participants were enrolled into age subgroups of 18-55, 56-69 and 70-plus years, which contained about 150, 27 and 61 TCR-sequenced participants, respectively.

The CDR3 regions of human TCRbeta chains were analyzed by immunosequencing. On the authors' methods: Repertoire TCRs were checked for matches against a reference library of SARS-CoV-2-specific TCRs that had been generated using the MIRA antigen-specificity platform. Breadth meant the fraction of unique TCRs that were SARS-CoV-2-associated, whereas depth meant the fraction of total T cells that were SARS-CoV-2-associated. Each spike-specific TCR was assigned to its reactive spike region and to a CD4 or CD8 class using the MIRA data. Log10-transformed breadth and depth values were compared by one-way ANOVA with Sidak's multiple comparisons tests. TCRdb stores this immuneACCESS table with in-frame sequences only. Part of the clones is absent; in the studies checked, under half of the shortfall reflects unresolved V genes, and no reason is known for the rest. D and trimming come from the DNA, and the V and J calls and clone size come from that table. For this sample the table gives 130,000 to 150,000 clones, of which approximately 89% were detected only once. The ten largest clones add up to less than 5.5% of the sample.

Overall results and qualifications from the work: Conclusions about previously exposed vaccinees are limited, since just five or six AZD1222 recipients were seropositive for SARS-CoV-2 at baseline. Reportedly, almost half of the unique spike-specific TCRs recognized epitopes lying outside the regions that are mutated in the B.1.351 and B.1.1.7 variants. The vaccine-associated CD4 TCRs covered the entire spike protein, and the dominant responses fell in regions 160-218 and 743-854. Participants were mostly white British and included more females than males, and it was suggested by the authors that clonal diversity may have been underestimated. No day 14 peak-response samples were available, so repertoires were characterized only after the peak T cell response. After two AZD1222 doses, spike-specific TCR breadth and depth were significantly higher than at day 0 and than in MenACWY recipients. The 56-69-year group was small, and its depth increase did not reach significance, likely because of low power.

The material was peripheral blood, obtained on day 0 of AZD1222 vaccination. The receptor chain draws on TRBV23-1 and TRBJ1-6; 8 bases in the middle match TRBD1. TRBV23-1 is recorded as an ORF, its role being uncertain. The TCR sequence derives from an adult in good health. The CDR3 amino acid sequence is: CASSQPWEDRENSPLHF. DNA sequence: TGCGCCAGCAGTCAACCCTGGGAGGACAGGGAAAATTCACCCCTCCACTTT.